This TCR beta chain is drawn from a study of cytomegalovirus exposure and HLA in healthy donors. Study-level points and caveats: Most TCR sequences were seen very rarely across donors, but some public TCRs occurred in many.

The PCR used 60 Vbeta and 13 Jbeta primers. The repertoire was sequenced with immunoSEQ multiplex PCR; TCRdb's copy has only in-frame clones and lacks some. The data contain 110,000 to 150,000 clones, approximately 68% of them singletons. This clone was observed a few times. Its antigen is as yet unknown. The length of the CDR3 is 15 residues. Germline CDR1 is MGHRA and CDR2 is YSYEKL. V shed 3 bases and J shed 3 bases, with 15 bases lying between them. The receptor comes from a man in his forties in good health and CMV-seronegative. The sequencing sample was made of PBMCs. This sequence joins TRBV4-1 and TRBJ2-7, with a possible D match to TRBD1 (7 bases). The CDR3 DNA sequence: TGCGCCAGCAGCCACCCGGCCAGGGGGGACTACGAGCAGTACTTC. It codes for CASSHPARGDYEQYF.